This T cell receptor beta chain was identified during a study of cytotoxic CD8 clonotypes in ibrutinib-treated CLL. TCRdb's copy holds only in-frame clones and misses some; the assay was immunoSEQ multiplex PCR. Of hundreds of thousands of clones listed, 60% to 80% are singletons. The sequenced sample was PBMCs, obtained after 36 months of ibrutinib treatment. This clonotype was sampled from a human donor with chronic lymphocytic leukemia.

CDR3 in amino acids: CASSRTALMNTEAFF. The CDR3 DNA reads as TGTGCCAGCAGCCGGACGGCACTCATGAACACTGAAGCTTTCTTT. The chain recombines TRBV11-3 with TRBJ1-1; D gene unclear. Per germline, CDR1 SGHNT and CDR2 YENEEA. This CDR3 comprises 15 residues. V was pared by 5 bases and J by 0 bases, with 13 bases between.